Listed below are T cell receptor beta chains from one sample, sequenced in a study of T cells after yellow fever vaccination. One entry per CDR3 protein results from TCRdb running MiXCR on the 5' RACE reads. The sample includes fewer than 400,000 distinct CDR3 sequences, over 5% seen only once; the top ten take approximately 16%. Sample: PBMCs, taken 5 days after the yellow fever booster vaccination. All receptors derive from a young man who received the YFV17D yellow fever vaccine. Each CDR3 is given with its conserved first and last residue. The order of the fields is D gene, J gene, clone size, V gene, CDR3 DNA, CDR3 protein. D genes are given only for firm matches. Rows give clone size only sometimes, using once, few, many, or a class for an expanded clone.

D gene: TRBD1
J gene: TRBJ2-1
clone size: many
V gene: TRBV29-1
CDR3 DNA: TGCAGCGTTAACCCTTCCCCGGGACAGTTCTTGCATGAGCAGTTCTTC
CDR3 protein: CSVNPSPGQFLHEQFF

D gene: NA
J gene: TRBJ1-5
clone size: many
V gene: TRBV20-1
CDR3 DNA: TGCAGTGCTAGGGGGGGCGCGGGCAATCAGCCCCAGCATTTT
CDR3 protein: CSARGGAGNQPQHF

D gene: TRBD2
J gene: TRBJ2-7
clone size: many
V gene: TRBV18
CDR3 DNA: TGTGCCAGCTCACGAGCCGGGACTAGCTCCGAGCAGTACTTC
CDR3 protein: CASSRAGTSSEQYF

D gene: TRBD1
J gene: TRBJ2-5
clone size: NA
V gene: TRBV29-1
CDR3 DNA: TGCAGCGTTGACGCGGACAGGGTTCTGTGGACCCAGTACTTC
CDR3 protein: CSVDADRVLWTQYF

D gene: TRBD1
J gene: TRBJ1-2
clone size: few
V gene: TRBV20-1
CDR3 DNA: TGCAGTGCTCACGACCGGGACAGGGGGGAGAGAGGCTACACCTTC
CDR3 protein: CSAHDRDRGERGYTF

D gene: TRBD2
J gene: TRBJ2-6
clone size: NA
V gene: TRBV19
CDR3 DNA: TGTGCCAGTAGTAGGGGACTAGCGGGAGATGGGGCCAACGTCCTGACTTTC
CDR3 protein: CASSRGLAGDGANVLTF

D gene: TRBD2
J gene: TRBJ2-1
clone size: few
V gene: TRBV15
CDR3 DNA: TGTGCCACCAGCAGCGCAAGACTAGCGGGAGACAATGAGCAGTTCTTC
CDR3 protein: CATSSARLAGDNEQFF

D gene: TRBD2
J gene: TRBJ2-3
clone size: few
V gene: TRBV4-2
CDR3 DNA: TGTGCCAGCAGCCAAGCGATAGCGGGGGAAACAGATACGCAGTATTTT
CDR3 protein: CASSQAIAGETDTQYF

D gene: NA
J gene: TRBJ1-2
clone size: NA
V gene: TRBV29-1
CDR3 DNA: TGCAGCGTTGAAGACCCCAGCGGTCGTTATGGCTACACCTTC
CDR3 protein: CSVEDPSGRYGYTF

D gene: TRBD2
J gene: TRBJ2-1
clone size: NA
V gene: TRBV7-8
CDR3 DNA: TGTGCCAGCAGCGCGGTGGGAGGTAGCGGGAGCGACGGCGAGCAGTTCTTC
CDR3 protein: CASSAVGGSGSDGEQFF

D gene: TRBD2
J gene: TRBJ2-1
clone size: NA
V gene: TRBV12-3/TRBV12-4
CDR3 DNA: TGTGCCAGCAGTCCCCGACTAGCGCTGGGTGAGCAGTTCTTC
CDR3 protein: CASSPRLALGEQFF

D gene: NA
J gene: TRBJ1-2
clone size: NA
V gene: TRBV20-1
CDR3 DNA: TGCAGTGCTCCCCGGGGGGGGGCAGGAGGCTACACCTTC
CDR3 protein: CSAPRGGAGGYTF

D gene: NA
J gene: TRBJ2-7
clone size: many
V gene: TRBV3-1
CDR3 DNA: TGTGCCAGCAGCCAAGTCTCGAGGAGAGAGCAGTACTTC
CDR3 protein: CASSQVSRREQYF

D gene: NA
J gene: TRBJ1-2
clone size: NA
V gene: TRBV20-1
CDR3 DNA: TGCAGTGCTAGCGAAACAGGTTACCAAGGCTACACCTTC
CDR3 protein: CSASETGYQGYTF

D gene: TRBD2
J gene: TRBJ2-1
clone size: NA
V gene: TRBV12-5
CDR3 DNA: TGTGCTAGTGGTTTGGTACTAGGACTAGCCTACAATGAGCAGTTCTTC
CDR3 protein: CASGLVLGLAYNEQFF

D gene: NA
J gene: TRBJ2-3
clone size: few
V gene: TRBV20-1
CDR3 DNA: TGCAGTGCTAGAGAGTCAATCACAGATACGCAGTATTTT
CDR3 protein: CSARESITDTQYF

D gene: TRBD2
J gene: TRBJ2-3
clone size: many
V gene: TRBV6-1
CDR3 DNA: TGTGCCAGCAGCCGGGGGGTTCTAGATACGCAGTATTTT
CDR3 protein: CASSRGVLDTQYF

D gene: NA
J gene: TRBJ2-1
clone size: many
V gene: TRBV7-6
CDR3 DNA: TGTGCCAGCAGCTCCGATTGGGGGGGCTTTGAAAATGAGCAGTTCTTC
CDR3 protein: CASSSDWGGFENEQFF

D gene: TRBD2
J gene: TRBJ2-7
clone size: many
V gene: TRBV5-4
CDR3 DNA: TGTGCCAGCAGCTTCACTAGCGGTTCCTACGAGCAGTACTTC
CDR3 protein: CASSFTSGSYEQYF

D gene: NA
J gene: TRBJ2-2
clone size: few
V gene: TRBV20-1
CDR3 DNA: TGCAGTGCTACCCGGGACAACACCGGGGAGCTGTTTTTT
CDR3 protein: CSATRDNTGELFF

D gene: NA
J gene: TRBJ2-2
clone size: many
V gene: TRBV7-8
CDR3 DNA: TGTGCCAGCGGCCAGGTTGCCGGGGAGCTGTTTTTT
CDR3 protein: CASGQVAGELFF

D gene: TRBD1
J gene: TRBJ2-7
clone size: few
V gene: TRBV20-1
CDR3 DNA: TGCAGTGCCCAAGGACAGGTTTACGAGCAGTACTTC
CDR3 protein: CSAQGQVYEQYF